This T cell receptor beta chain was identified in a study of cytomegalovirus exposure and HLA in healthy donors. Turning to the study itself: Researchers previously reported finding 117 million unique TCR beta sequences from about 179 million T cells.

There are 13 residues in the CDR3. V lost 2 bases, J lost 5 bases, and 10 bases lay in between. Germline lookup yields CDR1 GTSNPN and CDR2 SVGIG (reference sequence). In this sample, this clone turned up a few times. The target antigen is unknown. PCR was performed using 60 Vbeta and 13 Jbeta primers. Some clones are missing from TCRdb's copy, which holds only in-frame ones; the method was immunoSEQ multiplex PCR. The sample carries approximately 180,000 clones, around 75% recorded once. Study observations and caveats: One variant, a missense change in DCLRE1C, was linked in a later analysis to TCR beta V- and J-gene trimming.

V usage is TRBV30 and J usage is TRBJ1-5; D gene uncertain. The receptor's source is a male donor in good health and CMV-seronegative. The source material was PBMCs. CDR3 coding DNA: TGTGCCTGGAGTCTGGGCCCCGATCAGCCCCAGCATTTT. Its translation is CAWSLGPDQPQHF.